The 6 T cell receptor beta chains below were found in one sample sequenced in a study of vaccination and CD4 T cells after COVID-19. Treatment indicated: 10-day PBMC culture with coronavirus spike peptide pools or control peptides (ViraFEST assay). The antigens of these receptors remain unknown. Cultured CD4+ T-cell DNA underwent Oncomine TCR Beta short-read sequencing. TCRdb re-called the PCR reads with MiXCR, one entry per CDR3 protein. The sample has about 9,000 distinct CDR3 sequences, 50% to 60% seen once. Specimen: CD4+ T cells from blood, cultured in vitro. Receptors were obtained from a human donor who had recovered from COVID-19.

This clonotype was counted a single time. V usage is TRBV7-2 and J usage is TRBJ2-5, with 10 bases identical to TRBD2. Germline-derived CDR1 and CDR2 are SGHTA and FQGNSA. The CDR3 runs 14 residues. Trimming took 3 bases from V and 4 from J; bases not matched to a gene: 2. The CDR3 region is CASSFSSGGETQYF. CDR3 sequence (DNA): TGTGCCAGCAGCTTCTCTAGCGGGGGAGAGACCCAGTACTTC. Filled out from reference TRBV7-2 and TRBJ2-5, the complete variable domain reads GAGVSQSPSNKVTEKGKDVELRCDPISGHTALYWYRQSLGQGLEFLIYFQGNSAPDKSGLPSDRFSAERTGGSVSTLTIQRTQQEDSAVYLCASSFSSGGETQYFGPGTRLLVL.

This chain uses TRBV5-4 with TRBJ2-3; 12 bases map to TRBD2. Trimming at V came to 4 bases and at J to 1 base, leaving 7 bases not matched to a gene. The CDR3 has 17 residues. Germline V gives CDR1 SGHNT, CDR2 YYREEE (reference sequence). The CDR3 bases are TGTGCCAGCAGCGAGAGACTAGCGGGAGTTGGCACAGATACGCAGTATTTT. It yields the protein CASSERLAGVGTDTQYF.

The J gene is TRBJ2-7, the V gene TRBV27; D gene uncertain. The CDR3 has 14 residues. Trimming left V 5 bases short and J 3 bases short, with 14 bases between. CDR1 is MNHEY and CDR2 is SMNVEV in the germline V gene (reference sequence). CDR3 DNA sequence: TGTGCCAGCAGTCCCTACCGCGACAACTACGAGCAGTACTTC. Translated, it gives CASSPYRDNYEQYF.

V usage is TRBV19 and J usage is TRBJ2-3; D might be TRBD1 (7 bases). This CDR3 has 15 residues. The germline V and J ends were trimmed by 3 bases and 4 bases, with 14 bases remaining between them. Germline-derived CDR1 and CDR2 are LNHDA and SQIVND (reference sequence). The CDR3 DNA reads as TGTGCCAGTAGTATCCATCAGGGGGAGGCAGATACGCAGTATTTT. This sequence encodes CASSIHQGEADTQYF.

A single count supports this clonotype. V usage is TRBV19 and J usage is TRBJ1-5; D unresolved. CDR1 LNHDA and CDR2 SQIVND come from the germline V gene (reference sequence). This CDR3 region has 13 residues. V dropped 4 bases and J dropped 3 bases, with 7 bases sitting between them. In DNA form, the CDR3 reads TGTGCCAGTAGTAAAGAAATCAATCAGCCCCAGCATTTT. Residues: CASSKEINQPQHF.

The genes are TRBV20-1 and TRBJ1-1; TRBD1 might be the D (5 bases). Germline CDR1 is DFQATT and CDR2 is SNEGSKA (reference sequence). The length of the CDR3 is 15 residues. Trimming left V 0 bases short and J 4 bases short, with 15 bases between. The chain's CDR3 is CSARDGGGVSTEAFF. The CDR3 nucleotides read TGCAGTGCTAGAGATGGTGGGGGGGTGAGCACTGAAGCTTTCTTT.